This T cell receptor (beta chain) was identified during a study of blood T cell repertoires in COVID-19. Study-wide context: Samples of COVID-19 (acute and convalescent) were obtained from the United States, Italy and Spain. Nucleic acid was either cDNA or gDNA, and it came from T cells, B-cell-depleted T cells, or PBMCs.

Original data processing: Researchers report that nucleated cell counts were estimated from reference gene primer amplification. The assay was immunoSEQ multiplex PCR, and TCRdb's table has in-frame clones only and misses some. The V and J calls and the clone size are those of that table, but D and trimming were determined from the DNA. The data hold more than 15,000 clones, with around four fifths observed a single time. Germline lookup yields CDR1 LGHDT and CDR2 YNNKEL (reference sequence). The CDR3 is made up of 15 amino acids. V dropped 1 base and J dropped 5 bases, with 11 bases sitting between them. In its sample, this clone was seen once.

Sequenced sample: peripheral blood. The chain carries TRBV3-1 (or the pseudogene TRBV3-2) and TRBJ1-4, with D possibly TRBD1 on 5 matching bases. The sequence was collected from a man aged 80 or over with active or convalescent COVID-19. The DNA of the CDR3 is TGTGCCAGCAGCCAAGGGACAAGGCCAAATGAAAAACTGTTTTTT. Translated, it gives CASSQGTRPNEKLFF.